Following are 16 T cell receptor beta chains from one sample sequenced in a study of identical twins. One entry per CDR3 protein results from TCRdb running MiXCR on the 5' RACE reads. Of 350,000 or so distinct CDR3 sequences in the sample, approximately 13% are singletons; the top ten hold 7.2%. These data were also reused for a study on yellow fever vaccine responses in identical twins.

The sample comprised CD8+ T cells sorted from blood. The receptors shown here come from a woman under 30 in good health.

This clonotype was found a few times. The CDR3 region has the DNA TGCAGCGTTGTAGGGGGGACAGGTGCGCACACTGAAGCTTTCTTT. Translating gives CSVVGGTGAHTEAFF. The chain combines TRBV29-1 with TRBJ1-1, with 8 bases identical to TRBD1. This CDR3 has 15 residues. The V segment lost 4 bases and the J segment 3 bases; nucleotides outside the gene matches: 10. The germline gives CDR1 SQVTM, CDR2 ANQGSEA.

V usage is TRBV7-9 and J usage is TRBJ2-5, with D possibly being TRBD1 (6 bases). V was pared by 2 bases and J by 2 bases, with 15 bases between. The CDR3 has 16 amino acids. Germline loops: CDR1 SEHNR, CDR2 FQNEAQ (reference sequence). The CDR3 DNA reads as TGTGCCAGCAGCTTAACCCTGGACAGCGGACAAGAGACCCAGTACTTC. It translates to CASSLTLDSGQETQYF. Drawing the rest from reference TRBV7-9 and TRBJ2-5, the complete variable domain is DTGVSQNPRHKITKRGQNVTFRCDPISEHNRLYWYRQTLGQGPEFLTYFQNEAQLEKSRLLSDRFSAERPKGSFSTLEIQRTEQGDSAMYLCASSLTLDSGQETQYFGPGTRLLVL.

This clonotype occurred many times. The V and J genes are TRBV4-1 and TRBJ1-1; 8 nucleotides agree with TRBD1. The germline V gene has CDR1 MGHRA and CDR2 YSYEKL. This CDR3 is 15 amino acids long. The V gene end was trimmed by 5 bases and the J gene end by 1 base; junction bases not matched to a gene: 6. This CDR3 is CASSLRGQENTEAFF. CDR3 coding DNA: TGCGCCAGCAGCTTAAGGGGACAGGAGAACACTGAAGCTTTCTTT.

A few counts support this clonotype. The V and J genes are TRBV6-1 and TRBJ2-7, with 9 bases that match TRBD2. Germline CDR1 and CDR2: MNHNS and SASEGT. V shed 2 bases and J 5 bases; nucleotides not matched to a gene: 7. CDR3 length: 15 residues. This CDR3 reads CASSEWAGGPHEQYF. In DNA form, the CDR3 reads TGTGCCAGCAGTGAATGGGCGGGAGGGCCACACGAGCAGTACTTC.

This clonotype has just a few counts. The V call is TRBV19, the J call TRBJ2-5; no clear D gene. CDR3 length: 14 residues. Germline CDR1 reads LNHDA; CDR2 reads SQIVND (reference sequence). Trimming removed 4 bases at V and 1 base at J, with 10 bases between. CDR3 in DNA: TGTGCCAGTAGTACTGCGGCTGTCCAAGAGACCCAGTACTTC. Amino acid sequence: CASSTAAVQETQYF.

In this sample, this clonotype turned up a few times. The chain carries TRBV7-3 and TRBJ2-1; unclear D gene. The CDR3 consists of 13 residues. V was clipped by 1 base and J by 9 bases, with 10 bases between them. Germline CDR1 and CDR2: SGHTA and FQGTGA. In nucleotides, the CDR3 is TGTGCCAGCAGCTTAATAGAATCTGGTGAGCAGTTCTTC. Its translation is CASSLIESGEQFF.

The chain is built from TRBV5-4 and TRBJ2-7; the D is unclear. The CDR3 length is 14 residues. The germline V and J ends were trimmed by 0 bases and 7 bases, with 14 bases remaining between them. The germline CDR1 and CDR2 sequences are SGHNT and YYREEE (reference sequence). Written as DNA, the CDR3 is TGTGCCAGCAGCTTGGCCCTGGTGGCCGGGGAGCAGTACTTC. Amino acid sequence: CASSLALVAGEQYF. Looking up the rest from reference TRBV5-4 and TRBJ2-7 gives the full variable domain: ETGVTQSPTHLIKTRGQQVTLRCSSQSGHNTVSWYQQALGQGPQFIFQYYREEENGRGNFPPRFSGLQFPNYSSELNVNALELDDSALYLCASSLALVAGEQYFGPGTRLTVT.

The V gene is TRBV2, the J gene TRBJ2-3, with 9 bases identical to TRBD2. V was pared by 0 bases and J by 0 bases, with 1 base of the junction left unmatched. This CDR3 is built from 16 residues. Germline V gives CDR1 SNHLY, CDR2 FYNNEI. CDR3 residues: CASSEASGGSTDTQYF. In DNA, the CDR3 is TGTGCCAGCAGTGAAGCTAGCGGGGGTAGCACAGATACGCAGTATTTT.

CDR3 nucleotides: TGCGCCAGCAGCCACCCTGGGGCAGCTAATACCGGGGAGCTGTTTTTT. Protein: CASSHPGAANTGELFF. The chain employs TRBV4-1 and TRBJ2-2; weak D call: TRBD1 (5 bases). The CDR3 sequence is 16 residues long. V was trimmed by 3 bases and J by 5 bases, leaving 16 bases between them. In germline, CDR1 is MGHRA, CDR2 YSYEKL.

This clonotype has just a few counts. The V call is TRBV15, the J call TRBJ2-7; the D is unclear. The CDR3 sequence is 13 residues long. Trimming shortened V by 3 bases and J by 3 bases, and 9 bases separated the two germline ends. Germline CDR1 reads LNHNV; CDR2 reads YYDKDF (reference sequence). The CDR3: CATSSVESYEQYV. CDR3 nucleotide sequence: TGTGCCACCAGCAGCGTGGAGAGCTACGAGCAGTACGTC.

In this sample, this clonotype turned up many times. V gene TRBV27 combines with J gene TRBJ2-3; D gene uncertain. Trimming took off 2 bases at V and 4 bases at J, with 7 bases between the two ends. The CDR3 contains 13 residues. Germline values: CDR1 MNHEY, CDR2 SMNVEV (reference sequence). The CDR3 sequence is CASSLGIPDTQYF. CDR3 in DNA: TGTGCCAGCAGTTTAGGGATCCCAGATACGCAGTATTTT.

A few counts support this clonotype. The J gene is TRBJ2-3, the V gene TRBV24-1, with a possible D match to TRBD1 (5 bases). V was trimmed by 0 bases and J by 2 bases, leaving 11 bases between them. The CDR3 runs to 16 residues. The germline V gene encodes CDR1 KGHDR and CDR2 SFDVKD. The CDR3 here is CATSDLQGFSTDTQYF. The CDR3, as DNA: TGTGCCACCAGTGATTTGCAGGGCTTCTCCACAGATACGCAGTATTTT.

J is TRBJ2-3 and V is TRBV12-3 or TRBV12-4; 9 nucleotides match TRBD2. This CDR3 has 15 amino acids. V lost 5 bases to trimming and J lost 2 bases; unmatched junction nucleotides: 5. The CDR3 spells CASSLSSGATDTQYF. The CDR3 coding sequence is TGTGCCAGCAGTCTCTCTAGCGGGGCCACAGATACGCAGTATTTT.

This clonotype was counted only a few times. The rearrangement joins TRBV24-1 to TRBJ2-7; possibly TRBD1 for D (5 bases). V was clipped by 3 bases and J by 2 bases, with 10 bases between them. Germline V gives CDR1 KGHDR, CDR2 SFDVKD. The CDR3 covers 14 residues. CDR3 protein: CATSDQRQTYEQYF. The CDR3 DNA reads TGTGCCACCAGTGATCAGCGACAGACCTACGAGCAGTACTTC.

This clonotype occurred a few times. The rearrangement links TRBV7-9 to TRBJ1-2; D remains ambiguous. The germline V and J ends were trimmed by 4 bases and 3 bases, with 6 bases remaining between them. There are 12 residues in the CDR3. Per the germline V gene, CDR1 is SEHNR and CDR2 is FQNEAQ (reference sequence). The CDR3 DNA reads TGTGCCAGCAGCTCAAAAGACTATGGCTACACCTTC. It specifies CASSSKDYGYTF.

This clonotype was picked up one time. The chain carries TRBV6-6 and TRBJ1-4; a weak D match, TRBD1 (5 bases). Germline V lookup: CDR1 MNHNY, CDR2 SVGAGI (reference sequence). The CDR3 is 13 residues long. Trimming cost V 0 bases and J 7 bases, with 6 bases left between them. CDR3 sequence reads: CASSYSGGEKLFF. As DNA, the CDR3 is TGTGCCAGCAGTTACTCGGGGGGTGAAAAACTGTTTTTT.